Listed below are T cell receptor beta chains from one sample, sequenced in a study of T cells after yellow fever vaccination. In TCRdb, the 5' RACE reads were re-called with MiXCR into one record per CDR3 protein. The repertoire includes 150,000 to 200,000 distinct CDR3 sequences, about a tenth of them detected once, and roughly 36% sits in the top ten. The sequencing used CD8+ T cells sorted from PBMCs, collected 45 days after the yellow fever booster vaccination. These receptors came from a man aged 18 to 29 who received the YFV17D yellow fever vaccine. Both conserved end residues are part of each CDR3. Fields, in order: CDR3 DNA, CDR3 protein, J gene, V gene, clone size, D gene. D genes are given only for firm matches. Clone size is not always given. Where it is, it says once, few, many or a class for expanded clones.

cdr3_nt: TGCGCCAGCAGCTTTTGGACTAGCGGGGGTGAGCAGTTCTTC
cdr3_aa: CASSFWTSGGEQFF
j_call: TRBJ2-1
v_call: TRBV5-1
clone_size: few
d_call: TRBD2

cdr3_nt: TGTGCCAGCACAAGGGGCCTGGTCACCGGGGAGCTGTTTTTT
cdr3_aa: CASTRGLVTGELFF
j_call: TRBJ2-2
v_call: TRBV2
clone_size: few
d_call: -

cdr3_nt: TGTGCCAGCCTCGGCCGGGTCGGAGATACGCAGTATTTT
cdr3_aa: CASLGRVGDTQYF
j_call: TRBJ2-3
v_call: TRBV11-1
clone_size: many
d_call: -

cdr3_nt: TGTGCCAGCAGCTTATTAGGGGGGGATAGCACAGATACGCAGTATTTT
cdr3_aa: CASSLLGGDSTDTQYF
j_call: TRBJ2-3
v_call: TRBV7-8
clone_size: few
d_call: -

cdr3_nt: TGTGCCAGCAGCCCAGAGTTTACACTTGGAAACATTCAGTACTTC
cdr3_aa: CASSPEFTLGNIQYF
j_call: TRBJ2-4
v_call: TRBV3-2
clone_size: few
d_call: -

cdr3_nt: TGTGCCAGCAGTTACTATACCGGGGAGCTGTTTTTT
cdr3_aa: CASSYYTGELFF
j_call: TRBJ2-2
v_call: TRBV6-5
clone_size: many
d_call: -

cdr3_nt: TGTGCCAGCAGTTTACGTTTTAGCGGGGGACGGAACACCGGGGAGCTGTTTTTT
cdr3_aa: CASSLRFSGGRNTGELFF
j_call: TRBJ2-2
v_call: TRBV27
clone_size: -
d_call: TRBD2

cdr3_nt: TGCAGTGCTAGAGATCGGGACCAGTTCAATGAGCAGTTCTTC
cdr3_aa: CSARDRDQFNEQFF
j_call: TRBJ2-1
v_call: TRBV20-1
clone_size: few
d_call: -

cdr3_nt: TGTGCCACCAGCAGAGATCCGACGGGGGGGCCCACAGATACGCAGTATTTT
cdr3_aa: CATSRDPTGGPTDTQYF
j_call: TRBJ2-3
v_call: TRBV15
clone_size: few
d_call: TRBD2

cdr3_nt: TGTGCCAGCGGGGATGACAGGACGATATATGGCTACACCTTC
cdr3_aa: CASGDDRTIYGYTF
j_call: TRBJ1-2
v_call: TRBV7-9
clone_size: few
d_call: -

cdr3_nt: TGTGCCAGCAAGGGCCAGGAGGACACTGAAGCTTTCTTT
cdr3_aa: CASKGQEDTEAFF
j_call: TRBJ1-1
v_call: TRBV6-4
clone_size: -
d_call: -

cdr3_nt: TGTGCCAGCAGAGGGCAGGGGGACACCGGGGAGCTGTTTTTT
cdr3_aa: CASRGQGDTGELFF
j_call: TRBJ2-2
v_call: TRBV6-2/TRBV6-3
clone_size: many
d_call: TRBD1

cdr3_nt: TGCAGCGTTGCGGACAGAGATAATTCACCCCTCCACTTT
cdr3_aa: CSVADRDNSPLHF
j_call: TRBJ1-6
v_call: TRBV29-1
clone_size: -
d_call: -

cdr3_nt: TGTGCCTGGAGCGAGGGGGGGACCAATCAGCCCCAGCATTTT
cdr3_aa: CAWSEGGTNQPQHF
j_call: TRBJ1-5
v_call: TRBV30
clone_size: -
d_call: -

cdr3_nt: TGCAGCGTTGTGGGACAGCGGGACTATGGCTACACCTTC
cdr3_aa: CSVVGQRDYGYTF
j_call: TRBJ1-2
v_call: TRBV29-1
clone_size: many
d_call: TRBD1

cdr3_nt: TGTGCCAGCGAAGATTCGAGGGAACCCTACGAGCAGTACTTC
cdr3_aa: CASEDSREPYEQYF
j_call: TRBJ2-7
v_call: TRBV7-9
clone_size: -
d_call: -

cdr3_nt: TGTGCCAGCACCTTTCGGGGGCCCGGGGAGCTGTTTTTT
cdr3_aa: CASTFRGPGELFF
j_call: TRBJ2-2
v_call: TRBV7-8
clone_size: -
d_call: -

cdr3_nt: TGTGCCAGCGAAAGGGAGACCCAGTACTTC
cdr3_aa: CASERETQYF
j_call: TRBJ2-5
v_call: TRBV6-2/TRBV6-3
clone_size: -
d_call: -

cdr3_nt: TGTGCCAGCTCTGTCGGGGGATCTGCAACTAATGAAAAACTGTTTTTT
cdr3_aa: CASSVGGSATNEKLFF
j_call: TRBJ1-4
v_call: TRBV18
clone_size: -
d_call: -